The rows below give T cell receptor beta chains drawn from one sample of a study of long-term antiretroviral therapy in people with HIV. Profiling relied on immunoSEQ multiplex PCR, and the TCRdb table lists in-frame clones only, not all of them. The sample shows under 20,000 clones, 78% of them seen only once. The sample consisted of unsorted PBMCs, taken 0.3 years after starting antiretroviral therapy. The receptors come from a woman aged 45-65 years with HIV. Both conserved end residues are part of each CDR3. Fields, in order: CDR3 length, D gene, V gene, J gene, clone size, CDR3 DNA, CDR3 protein. The D gene is left open where the match is weak. Part of the rows lack a size; the others show once, few, many or a class for expanded clones.

15	TRBD1	TRBV28	TRBJ1-6	once	TGTGCCAGCAGTTCCCCGGGACAGGCGAATTCACCCCTCCACTTT	CASSSPGQANSPLHF
15	NA	TRBV5-1	TRBJ1-1	NA	TGCGCCAGCAGCTTGGAGGGGTCAGTGAACACTGAAGCTTTCTTT	CASSLEGSVNTEAFF
13	NA	TRBV15	TRBJ1-3	once	TGTGCCACCAGCAGAGATCGGGGGAACACCATATATTTT	CATSRDRGNTIYF
15	NA	TRBV30	TRBJ1-2	NA	TGTGCCTGGAGTCGTACAGGGAGATGGGACTATGGCTACACCTTC	CAWSRTGRWDYGYTF
16	NA	TRBV5-1	TRBJ2-2	NA	TGCGCCAGCAGCCCAGACGGGGGGCGGAACACCGGGGAGCTGTTTTTT	CASSPDGGRNTGELFF
15	TRBD1	TRBV30	TRBJ2-1	NA	TGTGCCTGGAGTCCCCCGGACAGGGGTTACAATGAGCAGTTCTTC	CAWSPPDRGYNEQFF
18	NA	TRBV12-5	TRBJ2-6	NA	TGTGCTAGTGGTAGGCCCAGTGCAGGACAAAGTCGGGCCAACGTCCTGACTTTC	CASGRPSAGQSRANVLTF
12	NA	TRBV7-9	TRBJ2-2	few	TGTGCCAGCAGCTTATTGGGCGGGGAGCTGTTTTTT	CASSLLGGELFF
13	NA	TRBV30	TRBJ2-7	few	TGTGCCTGGAGTGTATTTTCCGGCTACGAGCAGTACTTC	CAWSVFSGYEQYF
13	NA	TRBV5-1	TRBJ1-2	NA	TGCGCCAGCAGCGGGGACTCGATGGGAGGCTACACCTTC	CASSGDSMGGYTF
16	NA	TRBV27	TRBJ1-1	NA	TGTGCCAGCAGTTTTAGGGGGATAGGCATGAACACTGAAGCTTTCTTT	CASSFRGIGMNTEAFF
14	NA	TRBV19	TRBJ1-2	NA	TGTGCCAGTAGTACCCCAGGGAAACACTATGGCTACACCTTC	CASSTPGKHYGYTF
14	NA	TRBV4-1	TRBJ1-2	few	TGCGCCAGCAGCCGATCGACAGGACCCTATGGCTACACCTTC	CASSRSTGPYGYTF
14	NA	TRBV7-9	TRBJ2-5	NA	TGTGCCAGCAGCTCCCGTGGAGACCAAGAGACCCAGTACTTC	CASSSRGDQETQYF
13	NA	TRBV30	TRBJ1-2	NA	TGTGCCTGGAGTGTATTAGGGGACTATGGCTACACCTTC	CAWSVLGDYGYTF
15	TRBD1	TRBV13	TRBJ2-7	NA	TGTGCCAGCAGCCGCAGCCCGGGACAGTATTCCGAGCAGTACTTC	CASSRSPGQYSEQYF
12	NA	TRBV4-1	TRBJ1-1	NA	TGCGCCAGCAGGCTTGGGAACACTGAAGCTTTCTTT	CASRLGNTEAFF
14	NA	TRBV30	TRBJ1-5	NA	TGTGCCTGGAGTGCTCCCACAGGCTCCCAGCCCCAGCATTTT	CAWSAPTGSQPQHF
14	NA	TRBV14	TRBJ1-6	NA	TGTGCCAGCAGCCAAGACAGGTATAATTCACCCCTCCACTTT	CASSQDRYNSPLHF
13	NA	TRBV21-1	TRBJ2-2	NA	TGTGCCAGCAGCAACGAGGGACAGGTGAAGCTGTTTTTT	CASSNEGQVKLFF
14	TRBD2	TRBV29-1	TRBJ2-1	NA	TGCAGCGTTACCGGGACTAGAAACTACAATGAGCAGTTCTTC	CSVTGTRNYNEQFF
13	NA	TRBV2	TRBJ1-2	NA	TGTGCCAGCAGTTGGGACACCTTCTATGGCTACACCTTC	CASSWDTFYGYTF
15	TRBD1	TRBV18	TRBJ2-4	NA	TGTGCCAGCTCACCACCCGGGACAGGGCAAAACATTCAGTACTTC	CASSPPGTGQNIQYF
14	NA	TRBV11-3	TRBJ2-3	NA	TGTGCCAGCAGCGCCCGGGACGGCACAGATACGCAGTATTTT	CASSARDGTDTQYF
16	TRBD1	TRBV28	TRBJ2-7	NA	TGTGCCAGCAGTGGCAGACAGGGTCGGGTTGAGTACGAGCAGTACTTC	CASSGRQGRVEYEQYF
11	NA	TRBV11-2	TRBJ2-3	NA	TGTGCCAGCCAGACCGGGAACACGCAGTATTTT	CASQTGNTQYF
11	NA	TRBV29-1	TRBJ1-2	NA	TGCAGCGCCCAATTGTTGTATGGCTACACCTTC	CSAQLLYGYTF
14	NA	TRBV5-1	TRBJ2-1	few	TGCGCCAGCAGCCACGGGGGCGAGGATAAGGGGCAGTTCTTC	CASSHGGEDKGQFF
15	TRBD2	TRBV6-6	TRBJ2-2	NA	TGTGCCAGCACCGGGACTAGCGGGGGGGCAGGGGAGCTGTTTTTT	CASTGTSGGAGELFF
16	TRBD1	TRBV19	TRBJ1-6	few	TGTGCCTGTAATGGGATCCGGACAGGGGGTAATTCACCCCTCCACTTT	CACNGIRTGGNSPLHF
16	NA	TRBV7-9	TRBJ2-1	NA	TGTGCCAGCAGCGTCCTACCGGGACTCCCGGACAATGAGCAGTTCTTC	CASSVLPGLPDNEQFF
14	NA	TRBV2	TRBJ2-1	NA	TGTGCCAGCACCCTGGAGGGTTCCTACAATGAGCAGTTCTTC	CASTLEGSYNEQFF
13	TRBD1	TRBV6-5	TRBJ2-4	once	TGTGCCACCTCTATACAGGGGGCAAACATTCAGTACTTC	CATSIQGANIQYF
16	NA	TRBV5-5	TRBJ1-5	few	TGTGCCAGCAGCTTGTACACAGGGTCCCCCAATCAGCCCCAGCATTTT	CASSLYTGSPNQPQHF
16	NA	TRBV7-3	TRBJ2-6	NA	TGTGCCAGCAGCCCCAGGGGCCCCTCTGGGGCCAACGTCCTGACTTTC	CASSPRGPSGANVLTF
14	NA	TRBV5-1	TRBJ1-1	NA	TGCGCCAGCAGCTTGTCGACAGCCGGCCATGAAGCTTTCTTT	CASSLSTAGHEAFF
18	TRBD1	TRBV25-1	TRBJ2-2	once	TGTGCCAGCAGTGAATATGGGGCGACAGGGGGGCACACCGGGGAGCTGTTTTTT	CASSEYGATGGHTGELFF
15	TRBD2	TRBV9	TRBJ2-1	NA	TGTGCCAGCAGCGTAGACACTAGCGGGGGCCGTGAGCAGTTCTTC	CASSVDTSGGREQFF
15	TRBD1	TRBV9	TRBJ1-6	NA	TGTGCCAGCAGCGGCGGACAGGGAAAGGATTCACCCCTCCACTTT	CASSGGQGKDSPLHF
13	NA	TRBV10-3	TRBJ1-4	NA	TGTGCCATCAGCCTAGGGGCTAATGAAAAACTGTTTTTT	CAISLGANEKLFF
13	NA	TRBV27	TRBJ1-3	NA	TGTGCCAGCAGTTTTCAGTCGGGAAACACCATATATTTT	CASSFQSGNTIYF
16	NA	TRBV4-1	TRBJ2-7	NA	TGCGCCAGCAGCCAAGGACCCACAGTTAGCTCCTACGAGCAGTACTTC	CASSQGPTVSSYEQYF
17	NA	TRBV7-9	TRBJ2-3	NA	TGTGCCAGCAGCTTAGCGTGGGCTAGCGATAGCACAGATACGCAGTATTTT	CASSLAWASDSTDTQYF
14	NA	TRBV4-1	TRBJ1-2	NA	TGCGCCAGCAGCCAAGACCCAGGGAATTATGGCTACACCTTC	CASSQDPGNYGYTF
16	NA	TRBV5-1	TRBJ2-2	few	TGCGCCAGCAGCTTCCCCGTAGAAGCGAACACCGGGGAGCTGTTTTTT	CASSFPVEANTGELFF
13	TRBD2	TRBV2	TRBJ2-5	NA	TGTGCCAGCAGGGGGACTAGTCGAGAGACCCAGTACTTC	CASRGTSRETQYF
17	TRBD2	TRBV5-1	TRBJ2-5	NA	TGCGCCAGCAGCCTGGGACTAGCGGGGGGCCTGTCAGAGACCCAGTACTTC	CASSLGLAGGLSETQYF
13	NA	TRBV7-3	TRBJ2-1	NA	TGTGCCAGCAGCTCCAGGCCCTACAATGAGCAGTTCTTC	CASSSRPYNEQFF
16	TRBD1	TRBV30	TRBJ1-1	medium-sized	TGTGCCTGGAGTGTGTTATCTGGGACAGGGCTCACTGAAGCTTTCTTT	CAWSVLSGTGLTEAFF
13	NA	TRBV2	TRBJ1-2	NA	TGTGCCAGCAGGGACCCAGGGGCATACGGCTACACCTTC	CASRDPGAYGYTF
15	NA	TRBV11-2	TRBJ2-5	NA	TGTGCCAGCAGCTCGAGAGGGCCCCTTGGAGAGACCCAGTACTTC	CASSSRGPLGETQYF
15	TRBD1	TRBV6-5	TRBJ1-5	NA	TGTGCCAGCAGTTCTTCCGGGACAGGTCTACTGTTTAAGCATTTT	CASSSSGTGLLFKHF
17	TRBD1	TRBV7-3	TRBJ2-2	NA	TGTGCCAGCAGCCCCCAGGGGGACGCCGCGAACACCGGGGAGCTGTTTTTT	CASSPQGDAANTGELFF
15	TRBD2	TRBV5-1	TRBJ2-7	NA	TGCGCCAGCAGCTCCCCCGGGACTAGCGTCCACGAGCAGTACTTC	CASSSPGTSVHEQYF
16	NA	TRBV5-1	TRBJ1-3	NA	TGCGCCAGCAGCTTTAGTCCGTTGGGACCTGGAAACACCATATATTTT	CASSFSPLGPGNTIYF
16	NA	TRBV5-6	TRBJ1-1	NA	TGTGCCAGCAGCTTGCGGACCATGGCGGGGAACATGGAAGCTTTCTTT	CASSLRTMAGNMEAFF
14	NA	TRBV6-5	TRBJ1-6	NA	TGTGCCAGCAGTTGGCAGGGTAATAATTCACCCCTCCACTTT	CASSWQGNNSPLHF